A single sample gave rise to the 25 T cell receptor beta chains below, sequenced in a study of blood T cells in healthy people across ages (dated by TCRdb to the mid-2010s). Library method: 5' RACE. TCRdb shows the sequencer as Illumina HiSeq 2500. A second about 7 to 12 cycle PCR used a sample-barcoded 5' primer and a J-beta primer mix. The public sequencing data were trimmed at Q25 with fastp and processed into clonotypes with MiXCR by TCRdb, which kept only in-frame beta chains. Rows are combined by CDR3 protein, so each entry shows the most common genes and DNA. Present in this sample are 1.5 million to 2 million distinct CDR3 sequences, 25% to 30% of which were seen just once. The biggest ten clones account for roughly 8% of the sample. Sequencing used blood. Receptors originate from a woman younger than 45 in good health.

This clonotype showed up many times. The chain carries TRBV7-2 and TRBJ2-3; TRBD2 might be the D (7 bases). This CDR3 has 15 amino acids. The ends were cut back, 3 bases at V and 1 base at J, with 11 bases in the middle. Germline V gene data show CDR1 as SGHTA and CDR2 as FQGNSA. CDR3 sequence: CASSLGGAGTDTQYF. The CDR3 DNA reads TGTGCCAGCAGCTTGGGGGGGGCGGGCACAGATACGCAGTATTTT.

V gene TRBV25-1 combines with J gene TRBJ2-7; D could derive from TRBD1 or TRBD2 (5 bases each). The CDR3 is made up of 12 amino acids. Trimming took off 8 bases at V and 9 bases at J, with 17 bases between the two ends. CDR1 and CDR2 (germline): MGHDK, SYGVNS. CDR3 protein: CASGVSGAGQYF. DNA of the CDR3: TGTGCCAGCGGGGTATCCGGGGCCGGGCAGTACTTC.

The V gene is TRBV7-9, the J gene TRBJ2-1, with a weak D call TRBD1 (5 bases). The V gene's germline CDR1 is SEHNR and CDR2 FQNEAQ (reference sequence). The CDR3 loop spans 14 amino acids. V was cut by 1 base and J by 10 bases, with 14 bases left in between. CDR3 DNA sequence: TGTGCCAGCAGCTTAGTCTCCAGGGTATGGGAGCAGTTCTTC. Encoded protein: CASSLVSRVWEQFF.

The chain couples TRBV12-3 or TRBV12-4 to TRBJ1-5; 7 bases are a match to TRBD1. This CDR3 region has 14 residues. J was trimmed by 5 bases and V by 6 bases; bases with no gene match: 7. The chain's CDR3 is CASSPGQWDQPQHF. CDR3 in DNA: TGTGCCAGCAGCCCGGGACAGTGGGATCAGCCCCAGCATTTT.

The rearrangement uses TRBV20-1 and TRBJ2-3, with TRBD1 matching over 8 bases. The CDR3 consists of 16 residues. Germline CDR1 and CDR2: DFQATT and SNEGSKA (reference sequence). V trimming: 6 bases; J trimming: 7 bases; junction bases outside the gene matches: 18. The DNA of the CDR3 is TGCAGTGCGAGTAACCGGGACAGGCTAGGGGAGAATACGCAGTATTTT. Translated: CSASNRDRLGENTQYF.

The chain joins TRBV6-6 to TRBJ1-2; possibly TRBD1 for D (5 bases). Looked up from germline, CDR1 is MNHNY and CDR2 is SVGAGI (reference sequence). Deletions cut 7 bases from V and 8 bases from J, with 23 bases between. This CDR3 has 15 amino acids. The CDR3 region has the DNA TGTGCCAGCATCCGGGGCGACCGGGTGATGGGGGGCTACACCTTC. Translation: CASIRGDRVMGGYTF.

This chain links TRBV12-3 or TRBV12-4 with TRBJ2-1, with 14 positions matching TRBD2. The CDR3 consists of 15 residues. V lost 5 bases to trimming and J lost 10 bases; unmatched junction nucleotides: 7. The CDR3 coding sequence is TGTGCCAGCAGTGCCGCCGGGACTAGCGGGAGCGAGCAGTTCTTC. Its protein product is CASSAAGTSGSEQFF.

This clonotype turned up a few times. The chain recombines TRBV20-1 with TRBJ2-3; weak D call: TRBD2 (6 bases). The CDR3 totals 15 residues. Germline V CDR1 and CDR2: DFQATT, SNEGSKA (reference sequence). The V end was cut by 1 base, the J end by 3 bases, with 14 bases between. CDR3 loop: CSARGYGAGTDTQYF. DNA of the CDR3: TGCAGTGCTAGAGGGTATGGCGCGGGGACAGATACGCAGTATTTT.

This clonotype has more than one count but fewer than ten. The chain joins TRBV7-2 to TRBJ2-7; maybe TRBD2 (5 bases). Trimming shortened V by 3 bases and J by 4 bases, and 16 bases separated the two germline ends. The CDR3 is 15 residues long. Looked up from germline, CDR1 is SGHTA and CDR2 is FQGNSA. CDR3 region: CASSFPRGRIYEQYF. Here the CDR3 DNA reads TGTGCCAGCAGCTTCCCCCGAGGGCGGATTTACGAGCAGTACTTC.

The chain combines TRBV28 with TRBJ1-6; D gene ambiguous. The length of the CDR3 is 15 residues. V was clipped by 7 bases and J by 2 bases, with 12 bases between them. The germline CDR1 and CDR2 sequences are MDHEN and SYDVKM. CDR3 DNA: TGTGCCAGCAATCCGGAGGGCCCCTATAATTCACCCCTCCACTTT. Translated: CASNPEGPYNSPLHF.

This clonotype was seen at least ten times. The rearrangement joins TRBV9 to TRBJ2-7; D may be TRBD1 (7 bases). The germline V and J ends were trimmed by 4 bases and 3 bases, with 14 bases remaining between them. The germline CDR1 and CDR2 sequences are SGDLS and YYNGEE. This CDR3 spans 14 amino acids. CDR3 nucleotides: TGTGCCAGCAGCCCAGGGGGGACAGTCTACGAGCAGTACTTC. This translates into CASSPGGTVYEQYF.

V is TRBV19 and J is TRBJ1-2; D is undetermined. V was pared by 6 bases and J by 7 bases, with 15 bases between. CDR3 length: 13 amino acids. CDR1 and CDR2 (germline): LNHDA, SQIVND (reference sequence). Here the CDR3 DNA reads TGTGCCAGTAGGAACGAACGGGTTGGTGGCTACACCTTC. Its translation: CASRNERVGGYTF.

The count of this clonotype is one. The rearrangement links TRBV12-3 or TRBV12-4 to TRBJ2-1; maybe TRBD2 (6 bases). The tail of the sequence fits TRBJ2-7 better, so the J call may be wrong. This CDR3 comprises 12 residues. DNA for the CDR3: TGTGCCAGCACAGTGGACTACAATGAGCAGTACTTC. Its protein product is CASTVDYNEQYF.

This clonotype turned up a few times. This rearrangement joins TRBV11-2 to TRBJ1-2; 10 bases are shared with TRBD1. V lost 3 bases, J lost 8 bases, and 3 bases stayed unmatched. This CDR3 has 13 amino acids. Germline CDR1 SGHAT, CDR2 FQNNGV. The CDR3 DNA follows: TGTGCCAGCAGCTTCGACAGGGGGCAAGGCTACACCTTC. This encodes CASSFDRGQGYTF.

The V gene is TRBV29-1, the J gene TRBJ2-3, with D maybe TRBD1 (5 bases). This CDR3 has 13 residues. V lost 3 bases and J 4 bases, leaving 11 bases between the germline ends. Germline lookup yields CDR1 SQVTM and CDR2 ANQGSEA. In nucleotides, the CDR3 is TGCAGCGTTGAGCAGGGTAGGGCAGATACGCAGTATTTT. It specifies CSVEQGRADTQYF.

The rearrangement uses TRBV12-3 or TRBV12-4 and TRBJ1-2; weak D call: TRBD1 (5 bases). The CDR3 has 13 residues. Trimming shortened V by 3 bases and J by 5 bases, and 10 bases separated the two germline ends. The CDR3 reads CASSFREGYGYTF. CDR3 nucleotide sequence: TGTGCCAGCAGTTTCAGGGAGGGGTATGGCTACACCTTC.

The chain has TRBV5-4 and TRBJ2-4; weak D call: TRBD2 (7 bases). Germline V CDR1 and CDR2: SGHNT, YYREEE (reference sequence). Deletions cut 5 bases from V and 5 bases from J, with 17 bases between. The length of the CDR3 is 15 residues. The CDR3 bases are TGTGCCAGCAGGATGGGGGGAGGGGGACAAAACATTCAGTACTTC. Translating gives CASRMGGGGQNIQYF.

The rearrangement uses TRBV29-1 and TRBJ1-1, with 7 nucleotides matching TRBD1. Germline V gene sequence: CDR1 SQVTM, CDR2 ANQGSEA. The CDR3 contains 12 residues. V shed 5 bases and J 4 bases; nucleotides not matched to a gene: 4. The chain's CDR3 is CSVYDRATEAFF. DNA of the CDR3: TGCAGCGTTTATGACAGGGCCACTGAAGCTTTCTTT.

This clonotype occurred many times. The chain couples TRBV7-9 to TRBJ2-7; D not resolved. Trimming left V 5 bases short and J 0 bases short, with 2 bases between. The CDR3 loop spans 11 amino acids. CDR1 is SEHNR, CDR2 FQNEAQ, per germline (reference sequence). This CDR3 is CASSTSYEQYF. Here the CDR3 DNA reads TGTGCCAGCAGCACCTCCTACGAGCAGTACTTC.

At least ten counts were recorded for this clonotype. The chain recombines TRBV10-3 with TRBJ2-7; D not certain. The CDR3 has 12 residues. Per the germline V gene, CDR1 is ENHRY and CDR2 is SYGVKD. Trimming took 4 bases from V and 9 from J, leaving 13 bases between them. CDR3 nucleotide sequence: TGTGCCATCAGTGGGGTGCGATTTGGGCAGTACTTC. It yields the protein CAISGVRFGQYF.

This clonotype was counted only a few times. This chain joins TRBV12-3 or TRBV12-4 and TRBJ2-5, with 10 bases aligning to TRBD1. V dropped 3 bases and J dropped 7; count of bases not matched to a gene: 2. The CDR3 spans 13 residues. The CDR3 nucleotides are TGTGCCAGCAGTTTCGGACAGGGGGGGACCCAGTACTTC. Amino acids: CASSFGQGGTQYF.

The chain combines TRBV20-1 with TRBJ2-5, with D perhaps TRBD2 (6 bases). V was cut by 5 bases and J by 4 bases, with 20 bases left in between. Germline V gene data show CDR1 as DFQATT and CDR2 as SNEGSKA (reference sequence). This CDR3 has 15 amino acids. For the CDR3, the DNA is TGCAGTGCTCCCGGGGCGGGGTCGAGGGGAGAGACCCAGTACTTC. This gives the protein CSAPGAGSRGETQYF.

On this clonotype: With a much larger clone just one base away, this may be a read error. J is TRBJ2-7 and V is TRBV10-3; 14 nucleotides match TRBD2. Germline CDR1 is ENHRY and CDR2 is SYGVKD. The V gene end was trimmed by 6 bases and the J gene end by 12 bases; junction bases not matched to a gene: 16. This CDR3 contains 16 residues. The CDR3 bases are TGTGCCATCAGCCTAGGACTAGCGGGGGGAGGTGAGACCCGGTACTTC. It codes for CAISLGLAGGGETRYF.

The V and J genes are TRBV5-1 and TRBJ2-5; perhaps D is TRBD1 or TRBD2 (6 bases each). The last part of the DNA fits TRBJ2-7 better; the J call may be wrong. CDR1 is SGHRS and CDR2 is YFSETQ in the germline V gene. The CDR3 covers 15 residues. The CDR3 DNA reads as TGCGCCAGCAGCTTGGGTGGGGGGCCCTCTGTCGAGCAGTACTTC. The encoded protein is CASSLGGGPSVEQYF.

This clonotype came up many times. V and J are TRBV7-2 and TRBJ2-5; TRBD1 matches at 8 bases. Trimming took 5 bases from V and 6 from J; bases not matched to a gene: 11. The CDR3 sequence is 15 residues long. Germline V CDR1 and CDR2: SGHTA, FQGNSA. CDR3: CASSTASGTGKTQYF. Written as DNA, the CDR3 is TGTGCCAGCAGCACGGCCTCCGGGACAGGAAAGACCCAGTACTTC. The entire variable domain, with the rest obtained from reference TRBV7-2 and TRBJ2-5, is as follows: GAGVSQSPSNKVTEKGKDVELRCDPISGHTALYWYRQSLGQGLEFLIYFQGNSAPDKSGLPSDRFSAERTGGSVSTLTIQRTQQEDSAVYLCASSTASGTGKTQYFGPGTRLLVL.